Sequencing of this T cell receptor beta chain was carried out in a study of blood T cell repertoires in COVID-19. The wider study: Sites across the United States, Italy and Spain contributed samples from acute and convalescent COVID-19. The analysed material was cDNA or gDNA that came from T cells, B-cell-depleted T cells, or PBMCs.

As processed by the authors: Reference gene primers were amplified, and this amplification served to estimate nucleated cell counts. The data were produced by immunoSEQ multiplex PCR, yet TCRdb's version contains in-frame clones alone and is incomplete. From that table come the V and J calls and clone size; the DNA was used to work out D and trimming. The repertoire consists of tens of thousands of clones, with roughly 86% occurring once and the leading ten covering about 9.3%. This clone is a singleton in its sample. The ends lost 3 bases at V and 6 bases at J; junction bases unmatched: 11. The CDR3 has 17 residues. Germline V lookup: CDR1 MGHRA, CDR2 YSYEKL.

Sequenced material: peripheral blood. The receptor comes from a man in his fifties or sixties with active COVID-19. The chain joins TRBV4-1 to TRBJ2-2; 9 bases are shared with TRBD1. The CDR3 DNA is TGCGCCAGCAGCCACGGACTCCGGGACAGGGTGGCCGGGGAGCTGTTTTTT. This encodes CASSHGLRDRVAGELFF.